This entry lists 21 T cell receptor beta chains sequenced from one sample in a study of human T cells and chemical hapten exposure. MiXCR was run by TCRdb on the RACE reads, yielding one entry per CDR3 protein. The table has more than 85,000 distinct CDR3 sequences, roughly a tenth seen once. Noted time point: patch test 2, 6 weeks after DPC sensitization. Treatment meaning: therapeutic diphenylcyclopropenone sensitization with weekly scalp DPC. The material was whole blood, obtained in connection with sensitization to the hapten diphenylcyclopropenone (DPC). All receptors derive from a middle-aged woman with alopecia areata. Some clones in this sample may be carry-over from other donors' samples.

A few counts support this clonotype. The CDR3 protein is CASSLSGTTLHF. The CDR3 region has the DNA TGTGCCAGCAGTTTATCTGGGACTACCCTCCACTTT. J is TRBJ1-6 and V is TRBV27, with D tentatively TRBD1 (5 bases). The V gene lost 0 bases and the J gene lost 14 bases, with 8 bases spanning the gap. The CDR3 is 12 amino acids. Germline V gene data show CDR1 as MNHEY and CDR2 as SMNVEV (reference sequence).

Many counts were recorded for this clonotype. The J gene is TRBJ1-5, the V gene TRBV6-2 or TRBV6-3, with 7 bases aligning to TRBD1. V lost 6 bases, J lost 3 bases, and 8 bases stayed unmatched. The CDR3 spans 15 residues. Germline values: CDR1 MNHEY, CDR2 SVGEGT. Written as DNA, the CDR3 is TGTGCCAGCAGCCGACAGGGTTTTACCAATCAGCCCCAGCATTTT. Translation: CASSRQGFTNQPQHF.

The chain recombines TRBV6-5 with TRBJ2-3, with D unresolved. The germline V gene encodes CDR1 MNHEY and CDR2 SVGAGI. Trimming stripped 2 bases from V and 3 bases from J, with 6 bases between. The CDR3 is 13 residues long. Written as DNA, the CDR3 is TGTGCCAGCAGTTACCTGGCTACAGATACGCAGTATTTT. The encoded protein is CASSYLATDTQYF.

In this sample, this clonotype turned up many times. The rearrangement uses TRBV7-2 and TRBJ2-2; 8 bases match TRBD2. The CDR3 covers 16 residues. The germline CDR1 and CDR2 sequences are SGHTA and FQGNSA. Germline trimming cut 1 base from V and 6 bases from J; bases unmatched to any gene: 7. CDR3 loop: CASSLVRGGLAGELFF. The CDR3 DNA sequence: TGTGCCAGCAGCTTAGTCCGCGGGGGGCTGGCCGGGGAGCTGTTTTTT.

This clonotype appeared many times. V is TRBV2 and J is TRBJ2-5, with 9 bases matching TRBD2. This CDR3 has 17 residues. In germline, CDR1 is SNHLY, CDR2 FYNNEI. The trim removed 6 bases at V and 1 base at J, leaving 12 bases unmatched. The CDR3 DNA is TGTGCCAGCAGCGTACGCCCGGGACTAGCCTTCCAAGAGACCCAGTACTTC. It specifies CASSVRPGLAFQETQYF.

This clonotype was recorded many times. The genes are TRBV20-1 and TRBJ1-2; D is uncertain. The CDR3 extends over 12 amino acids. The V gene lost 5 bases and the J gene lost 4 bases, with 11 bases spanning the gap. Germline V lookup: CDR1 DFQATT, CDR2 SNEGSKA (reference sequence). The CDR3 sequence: CSAPYGFYGYTF. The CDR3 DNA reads TGCAGTGCTCCATACGGGTTCTATGGCTACACCTTC.

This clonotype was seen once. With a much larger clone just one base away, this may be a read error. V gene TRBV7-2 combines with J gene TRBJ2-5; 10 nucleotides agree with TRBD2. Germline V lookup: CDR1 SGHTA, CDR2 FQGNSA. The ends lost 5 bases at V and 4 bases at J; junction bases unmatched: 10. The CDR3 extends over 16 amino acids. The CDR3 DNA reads TGTGCCAGCAGCGTACAAGGAACTAGCGGGACAGAGACCCAGTACTTC. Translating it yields CASSVQGTSGTETQYF.

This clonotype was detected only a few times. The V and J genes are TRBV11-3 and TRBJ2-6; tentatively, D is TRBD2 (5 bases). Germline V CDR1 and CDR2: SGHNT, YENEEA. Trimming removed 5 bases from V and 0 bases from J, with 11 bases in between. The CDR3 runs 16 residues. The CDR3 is CASSPGLSSGANVLTF. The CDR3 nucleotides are TGTGCCAGCAGCCCCGGACTTAGCTCTGGGGCCAACGTCCTGACTTTC.

CDR3 sequence (DNA): TGTGCCATCAGTGGGACGGGGAACACCGGGGAGCTGTTTTTT. Protein: CAISGTGNTGELFF. J is TRBJ2-2 and V is TRBV10-3; D gene ambiguous. The CDR3 is 14 residues long. Trimming shortened V by 4 bases and J by 1 base, and 7 bases separated the two germline ends. Germline CDR1 reads ENHRY; CDR2 reads SYGVKD.

CDR3 loop: CASRTSGTGMNTEAFF. The CDR3 DNA reads TGTGCCAGCAGGACGTCCGGGACAGGGATGAACACTGAAGCTTTCTTT. The chain has TRBV21-1 and TRBJ1-1; the tabulated D call, TRBD1, remains unverified against the DNA. TRBV21-1 corresponds to a pseudogene. This CDR3 spans 16 amino acids.

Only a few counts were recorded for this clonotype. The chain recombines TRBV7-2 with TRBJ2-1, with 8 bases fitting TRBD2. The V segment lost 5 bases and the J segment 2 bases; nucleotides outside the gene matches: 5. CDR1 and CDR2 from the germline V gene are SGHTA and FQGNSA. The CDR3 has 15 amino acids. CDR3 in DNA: TGTGCCAGCAGCCCACCGGGACTAGCCTACAATGAGCAGTTCTTC. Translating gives CASSPPGLAYNEQFF.

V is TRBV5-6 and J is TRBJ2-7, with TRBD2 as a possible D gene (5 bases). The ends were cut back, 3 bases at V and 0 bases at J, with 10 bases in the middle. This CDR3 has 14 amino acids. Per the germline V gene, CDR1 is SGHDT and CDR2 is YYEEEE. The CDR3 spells CASSSAEFSYEQYF. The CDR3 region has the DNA TGTGCCAGCAGCTCAGCGGAATTCTCCTACGAGCAGTACTTC.

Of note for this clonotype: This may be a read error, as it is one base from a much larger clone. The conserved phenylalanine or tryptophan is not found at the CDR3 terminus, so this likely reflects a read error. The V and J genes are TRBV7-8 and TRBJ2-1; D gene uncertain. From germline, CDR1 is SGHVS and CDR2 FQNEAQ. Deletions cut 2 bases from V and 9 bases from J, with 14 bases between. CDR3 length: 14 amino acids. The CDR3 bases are TGTGCCAGCAGCTTAAACCCTACATCGGGTGAGCAGTTCCTC. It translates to CASSLNPTSGEQFL.

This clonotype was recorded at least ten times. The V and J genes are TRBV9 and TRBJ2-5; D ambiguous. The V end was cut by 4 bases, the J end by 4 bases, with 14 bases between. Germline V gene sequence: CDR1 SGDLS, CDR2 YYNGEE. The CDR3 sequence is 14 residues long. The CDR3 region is CASSPFGSRETQYF. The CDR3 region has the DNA TGTGCCAGCAGCCCTTTTGGTAGCCGAGAGACCCAGTACTTC.

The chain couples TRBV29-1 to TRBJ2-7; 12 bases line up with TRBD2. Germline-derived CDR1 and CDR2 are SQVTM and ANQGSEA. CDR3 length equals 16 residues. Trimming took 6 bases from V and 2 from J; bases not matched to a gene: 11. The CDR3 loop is CSVQEGPSGGAYEQYF. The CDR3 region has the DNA TGCAGCGTCCAGGAAGGGCCTAGCGGGGGGGCCTACGAGCAGTACTTC.

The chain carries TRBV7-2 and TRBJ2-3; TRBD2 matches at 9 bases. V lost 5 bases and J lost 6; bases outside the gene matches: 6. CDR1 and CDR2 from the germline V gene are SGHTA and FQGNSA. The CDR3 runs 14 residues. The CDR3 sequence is CASSLGTSPDTQYF. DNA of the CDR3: TGTGCCAGCAGCCTTGGGACTAGCCCCGATACGCAGTATTTT.

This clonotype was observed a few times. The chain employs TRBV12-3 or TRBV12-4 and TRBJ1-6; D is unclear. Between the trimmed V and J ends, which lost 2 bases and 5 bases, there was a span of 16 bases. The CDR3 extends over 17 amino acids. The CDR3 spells CASSLIPWSGDNSPLHF. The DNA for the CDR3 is TGTGCCAGCAGTTTAATTCCTTGGAGCGGGGATAATTCACCCCTCCACTTT.

CDR3 coding DNA: TGTGCCATCCTGTTAGATAGCCACAATGAGCAGTTCTTC. This codes for CAILLDSHNEQFF. The J gene is TRBJ2-1, the V gene TRBV10-3; unclear D gene. Per germline, CDR1 ENHRY and CDR2 SYGVKD. V was trimmed by 8 bases and J by 5 bases, leaving 13 bases between them. This CDR3 comprises 13 residues.

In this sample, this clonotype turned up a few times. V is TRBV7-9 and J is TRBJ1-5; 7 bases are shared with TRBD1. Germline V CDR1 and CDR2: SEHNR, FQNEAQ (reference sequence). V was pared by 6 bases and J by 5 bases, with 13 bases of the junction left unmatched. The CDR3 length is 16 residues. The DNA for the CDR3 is TGTGCCAGCAGATTGACAGGGTTGAGGGTGGATCAGCCCCAGCATTTT. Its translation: CASRLTGLRVDQPQHF.

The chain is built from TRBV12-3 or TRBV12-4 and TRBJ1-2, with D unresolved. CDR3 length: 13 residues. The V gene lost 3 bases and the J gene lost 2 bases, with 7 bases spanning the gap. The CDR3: CASSFLGNYGYTF. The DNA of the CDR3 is TGTGCCAGCAGTTTTCTGGGAAACTATGGCTACACCTTC.

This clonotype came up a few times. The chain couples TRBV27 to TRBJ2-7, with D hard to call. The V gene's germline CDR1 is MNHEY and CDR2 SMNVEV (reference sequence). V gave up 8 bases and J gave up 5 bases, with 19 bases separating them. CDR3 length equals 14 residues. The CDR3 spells CASRPMAGFDEQYF. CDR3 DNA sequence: TGTGCCAGCCGCCCAATGGCCGGGTTCGACGAGCAGTACTTC.